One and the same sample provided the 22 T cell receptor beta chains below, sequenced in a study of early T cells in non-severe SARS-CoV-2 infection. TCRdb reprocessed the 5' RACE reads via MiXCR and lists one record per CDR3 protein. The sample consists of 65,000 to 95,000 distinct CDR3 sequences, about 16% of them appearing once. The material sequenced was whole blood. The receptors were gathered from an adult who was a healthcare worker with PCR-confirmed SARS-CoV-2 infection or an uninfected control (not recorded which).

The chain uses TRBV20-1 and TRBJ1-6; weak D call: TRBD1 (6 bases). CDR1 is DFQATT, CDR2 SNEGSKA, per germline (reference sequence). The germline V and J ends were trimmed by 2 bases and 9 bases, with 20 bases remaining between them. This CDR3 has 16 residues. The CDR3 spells CSARPIGGRGVSPLHF. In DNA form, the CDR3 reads TGCAGTGCTAGACCGATTGGGGGGCGCGGAGTTTCACCCCTCCACTTT.

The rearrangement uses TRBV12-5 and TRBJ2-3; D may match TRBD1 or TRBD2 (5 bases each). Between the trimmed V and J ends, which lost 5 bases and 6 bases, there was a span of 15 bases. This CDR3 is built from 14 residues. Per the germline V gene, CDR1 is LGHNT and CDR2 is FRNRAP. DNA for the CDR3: TGTGCTAGTGGTCGAGGGACGGTTTCGGATACGCAGTATTTT. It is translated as CASGRGTVSDTQYF.

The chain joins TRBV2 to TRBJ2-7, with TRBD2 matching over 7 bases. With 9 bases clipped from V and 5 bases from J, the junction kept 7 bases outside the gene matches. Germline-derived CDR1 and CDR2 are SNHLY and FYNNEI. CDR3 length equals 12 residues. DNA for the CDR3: TGTGCCAGTGGGACTATGGGAGACGAGCAGTACTTC. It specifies CASGTMGDEQYF.

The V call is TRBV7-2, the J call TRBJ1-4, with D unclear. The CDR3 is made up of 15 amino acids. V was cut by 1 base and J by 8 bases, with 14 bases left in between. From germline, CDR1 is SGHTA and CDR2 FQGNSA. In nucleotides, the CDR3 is TGTGCCAGCAGCTTAGAGCCCACTAGGCACGAAAAACTGTTTTTT. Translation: CASSLEPTRHEKLFF.

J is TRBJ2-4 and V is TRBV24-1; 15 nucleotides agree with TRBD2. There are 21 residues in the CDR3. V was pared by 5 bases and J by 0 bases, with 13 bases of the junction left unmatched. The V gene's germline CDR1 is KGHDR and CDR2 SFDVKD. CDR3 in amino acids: CATSAKLRTSGRAIAKNIQYF. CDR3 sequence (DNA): TGTGCCACCAGTGCAAAATTACGGACTAGCGGGAGGGCGATAGCCAAAAACATTCAGTACTTC.

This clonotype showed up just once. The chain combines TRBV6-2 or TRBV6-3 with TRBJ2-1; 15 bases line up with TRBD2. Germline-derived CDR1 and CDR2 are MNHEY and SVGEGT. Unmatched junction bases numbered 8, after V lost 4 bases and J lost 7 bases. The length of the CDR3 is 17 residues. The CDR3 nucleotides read TGTGCCAGCAGTTGGACCGGACTAGCGGGAGGGGGGAATGAGCAGTTCTTC. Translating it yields CASSWTGLAGGGNEQFF.

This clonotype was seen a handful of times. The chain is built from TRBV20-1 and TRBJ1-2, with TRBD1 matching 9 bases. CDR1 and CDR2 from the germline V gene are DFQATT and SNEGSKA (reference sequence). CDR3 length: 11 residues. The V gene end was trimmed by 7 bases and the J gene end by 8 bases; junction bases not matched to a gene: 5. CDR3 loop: CSGRDRVGYTF. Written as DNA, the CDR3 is TGCAGTGGGCGGGACAGGGTCGGCTACACCTTC.

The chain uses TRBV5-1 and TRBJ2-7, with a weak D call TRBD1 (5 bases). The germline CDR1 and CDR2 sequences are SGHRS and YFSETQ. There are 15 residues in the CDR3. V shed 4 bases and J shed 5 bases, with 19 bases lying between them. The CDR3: CASSVNRMNQDEQYF. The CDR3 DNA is TGCGCCAGCAGCGTAAACAGGATGAACCAGGACGAGCAGTACTTC.

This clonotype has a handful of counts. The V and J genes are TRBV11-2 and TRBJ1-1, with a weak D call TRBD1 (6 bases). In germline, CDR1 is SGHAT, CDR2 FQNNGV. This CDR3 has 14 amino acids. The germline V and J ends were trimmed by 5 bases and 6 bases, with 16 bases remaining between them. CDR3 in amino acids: CASSQDSLSPEAFF. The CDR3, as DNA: TGTGCCAGCAGCCAGGACAGCCTGTCCCCTGAAGCTTTCTTT.

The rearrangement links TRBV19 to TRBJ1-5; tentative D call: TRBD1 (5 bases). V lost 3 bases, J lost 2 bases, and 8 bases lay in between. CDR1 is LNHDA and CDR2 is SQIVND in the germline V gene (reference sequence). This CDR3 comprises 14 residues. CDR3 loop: CASSILGGNQPQHF. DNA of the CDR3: TGTGCCAGTAGTATCCTAGGGGGCAATCAGCCCCAGCATTTT. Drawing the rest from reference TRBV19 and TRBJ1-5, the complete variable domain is DGGITQSPKYLFRKEGQNVTLSCEQNLNHDAMYWYRQDPGQGLRLIYYSQIVNDFQKGDIAEGYSVSREKKESFPLTVTSAQKNPTAFYLCASSILGGNQPQHFGDGTRLSIL.

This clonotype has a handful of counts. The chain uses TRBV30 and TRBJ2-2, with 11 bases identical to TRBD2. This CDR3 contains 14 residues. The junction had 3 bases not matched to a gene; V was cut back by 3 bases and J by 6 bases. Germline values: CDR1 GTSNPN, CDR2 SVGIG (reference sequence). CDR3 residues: CAWRPGLAAGELFF. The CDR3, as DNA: TGTGCCTGGAGGCCGGGACTAGCGGCCGGGGAGCTGTTTTTT.

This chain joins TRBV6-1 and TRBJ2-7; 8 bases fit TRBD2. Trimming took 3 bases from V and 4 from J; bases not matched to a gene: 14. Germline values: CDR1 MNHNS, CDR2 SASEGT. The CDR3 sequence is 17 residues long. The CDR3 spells CASSELLPGLVGYEQYF. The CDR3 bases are TGTGCCAGCAGTGAGCTTTTACCGGGACTAGTAGGGTACGAGCAGTACTTC.

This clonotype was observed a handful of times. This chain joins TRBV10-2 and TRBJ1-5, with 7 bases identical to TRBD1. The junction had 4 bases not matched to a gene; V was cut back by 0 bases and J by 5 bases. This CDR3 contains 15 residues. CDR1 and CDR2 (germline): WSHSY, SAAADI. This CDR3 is CASSESGTADQPQHF. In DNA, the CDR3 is TGCGCCAGCAGTGAGTCGGGGACAGCTGATCAGCCCCAGCATTTT.

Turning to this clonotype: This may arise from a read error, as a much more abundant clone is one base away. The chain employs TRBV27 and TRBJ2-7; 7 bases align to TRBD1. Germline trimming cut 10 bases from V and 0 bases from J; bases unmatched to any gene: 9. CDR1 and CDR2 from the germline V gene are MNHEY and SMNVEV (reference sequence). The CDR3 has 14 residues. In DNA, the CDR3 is TGTGCCAACAGCTACGGGACAGTCTCCTACGAGCAGTACTTC. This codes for CANSYGTVSYEQYF.

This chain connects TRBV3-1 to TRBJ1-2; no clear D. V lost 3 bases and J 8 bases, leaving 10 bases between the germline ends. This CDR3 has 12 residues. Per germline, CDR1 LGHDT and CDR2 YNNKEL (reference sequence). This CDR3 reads CASSHRRGGYTF. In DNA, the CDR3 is TGTGCCAGCAGCCACAGGCGAGGGGGCTACACCTTC.

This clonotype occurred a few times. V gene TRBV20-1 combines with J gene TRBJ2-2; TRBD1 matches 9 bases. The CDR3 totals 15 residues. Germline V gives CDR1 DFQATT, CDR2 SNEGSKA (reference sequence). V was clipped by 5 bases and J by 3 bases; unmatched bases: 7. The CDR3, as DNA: TGCAGTGCTCGCAGGGACAGGGTCGACACCGGGGAGCTGTTTTTT. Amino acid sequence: CSARRDRVDTGELFF.

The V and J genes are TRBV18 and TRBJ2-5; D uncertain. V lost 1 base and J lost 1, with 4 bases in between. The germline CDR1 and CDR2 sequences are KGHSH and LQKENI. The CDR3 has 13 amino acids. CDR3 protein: CASSPQGQETQYF. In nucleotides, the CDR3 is TGTGCCAGCTCACCACAGGGCCAAGAGACCCAGTACTTC.

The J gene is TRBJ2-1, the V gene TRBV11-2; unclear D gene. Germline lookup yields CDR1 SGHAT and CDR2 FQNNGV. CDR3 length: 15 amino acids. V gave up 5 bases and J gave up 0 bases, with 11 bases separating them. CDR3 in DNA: TGTGCCAGCAGCCACGGACCCCCCTCCTACAATGAGCAGTTCTTC. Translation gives CASSHGPPSYNEQFF.

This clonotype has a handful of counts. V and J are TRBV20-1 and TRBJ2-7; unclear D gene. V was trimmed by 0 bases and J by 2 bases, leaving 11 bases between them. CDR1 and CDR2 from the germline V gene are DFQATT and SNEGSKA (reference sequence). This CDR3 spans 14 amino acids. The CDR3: CSARDHRQPYEQYF. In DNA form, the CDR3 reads TGCAGTGCTAGAGATCATAGGCAGCCCTACGAGCAGTACTTC.

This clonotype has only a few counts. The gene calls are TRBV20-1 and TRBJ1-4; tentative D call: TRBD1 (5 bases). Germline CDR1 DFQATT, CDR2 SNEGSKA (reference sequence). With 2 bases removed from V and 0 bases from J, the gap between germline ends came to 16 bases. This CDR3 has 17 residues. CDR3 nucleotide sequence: TGCAGTGCTAGACTGGTCTCCCTAGGGGCAACTAATGAAAAACTGTTTTTT. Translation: CSARLVSLGATNEKLFF.

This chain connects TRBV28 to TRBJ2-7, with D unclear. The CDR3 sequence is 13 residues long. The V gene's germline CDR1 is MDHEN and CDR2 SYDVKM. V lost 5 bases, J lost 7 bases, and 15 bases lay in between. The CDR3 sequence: CASSPGPSREQYF. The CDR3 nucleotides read TGTGCCAGCAGTCCCGGCCCCTCGAGGGAGCAGTACTTC.

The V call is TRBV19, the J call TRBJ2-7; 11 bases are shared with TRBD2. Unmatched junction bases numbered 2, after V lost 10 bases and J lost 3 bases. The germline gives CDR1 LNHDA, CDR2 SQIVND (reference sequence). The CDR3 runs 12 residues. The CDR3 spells CATTSGSYEQYF. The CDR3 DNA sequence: TGTGCCACTACTAGCGGGAGCTACGAGCAGTACTTC.